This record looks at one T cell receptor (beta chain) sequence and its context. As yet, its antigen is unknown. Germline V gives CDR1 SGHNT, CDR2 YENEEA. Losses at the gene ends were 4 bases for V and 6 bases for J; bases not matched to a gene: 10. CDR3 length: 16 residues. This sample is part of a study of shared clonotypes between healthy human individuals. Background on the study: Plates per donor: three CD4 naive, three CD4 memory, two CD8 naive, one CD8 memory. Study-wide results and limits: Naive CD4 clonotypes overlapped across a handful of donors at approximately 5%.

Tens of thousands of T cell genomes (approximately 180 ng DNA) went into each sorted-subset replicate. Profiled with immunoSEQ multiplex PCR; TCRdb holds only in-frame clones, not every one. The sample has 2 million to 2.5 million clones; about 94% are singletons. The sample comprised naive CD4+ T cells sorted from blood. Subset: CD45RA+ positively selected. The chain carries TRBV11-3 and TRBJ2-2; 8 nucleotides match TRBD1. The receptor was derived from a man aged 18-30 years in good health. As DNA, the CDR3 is TGTGCCAGCAGCTCGTACGGGACAGGTGGAGCCGGGGAGCTGTTTTTT. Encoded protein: CASSSYGTGGAGELFF. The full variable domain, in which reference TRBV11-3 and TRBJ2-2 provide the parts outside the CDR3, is EAGVVQSPRYKIIEKKQPVAFWCNPISGHNTLYWYLQNLGQGPELLIRYENEEAVDDSQLPKDRFSAERLKGVDSTLKIQPAELGDSAVYLCASSSYGTGGAGELFFGEGSRLTVL.